This T cell receptor (beta chain) was found in a study of T cell repertoires in cytomegalovirus infection (dated by TCRdb to the late 2010s). With respect to the entire study: Donor HLA type was relevant to the analysis, as public TCR beta signatures indicated carriage of CMV infection together with the matching HLA type.

In the case of this clonotype: No antigen is known for it. It has no much larger one-base neighbor in the sample; base qualities were not kept.

The germline V gene sets CDR1 to SGHVS and CDR2 to FNYEAQ. The CDR3 numbers 15 residues from cysteine through phenylalanine. Solely the CDR3 DNA is kept, with 45 bases framed from the first base. The V end loses 0 bases and the J end loses 6 bases, and a stretch of 12 bases separates them. What the research found in general, with its limitations: The ex vivo response was dominated by HLA-C-restricted CMV-specific TCR beta clonotypes, which also provided the single most frequent clonotype in two of eight donors. Carriers of CMV infection plus the relevant HLA type were discriminated by the cumulative frequency of public TCR beta family members in the study cohort and in an independent roughly 340-donor cohort.

TCRdb records Illumina HiSeq 1500 as the sequencer. TCRdb took the public reads, trimmed them with fastp at Q25, ran MiXCR for clone calling and kept in-frame beta chains. CDR3 protein duplicates are merged, each entry listing the most common genes and DNA. The table for this sample lists nearly 650,000 distinct CDR3 sequences; 20% to 30% of them were counted only once. The ten largest account for 7.5% to 9% of the sample. The sample consisted of CD8+ T cells from PBMCs. The sequence links TRBV7-6 to TRBJ2-1; too little of a D gene remains to name it. The clonotype was recovered from a human donor in good health (CMV status not recorded). Some clones in this sample may be carry-over from other donors' samples. The sequenced DNA is TGTGCCAGCAGCTTAGCTCTAGGGTCGGCCAATGAGCAGTTCTTC. Its translation is CASSLALGSANEQFF.